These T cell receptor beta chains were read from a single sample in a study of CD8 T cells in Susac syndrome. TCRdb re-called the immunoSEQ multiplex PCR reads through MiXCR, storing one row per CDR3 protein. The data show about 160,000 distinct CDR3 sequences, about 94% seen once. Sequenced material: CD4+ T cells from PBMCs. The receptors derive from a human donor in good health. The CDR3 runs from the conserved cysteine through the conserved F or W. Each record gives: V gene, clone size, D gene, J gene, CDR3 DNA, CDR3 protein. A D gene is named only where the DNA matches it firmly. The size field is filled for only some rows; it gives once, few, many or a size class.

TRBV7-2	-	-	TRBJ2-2	TGTGCCAGCAGACCTCAGGGGACGAACACCGGGGAGCTGTTTTTT	CASRPQGTNTGELFF
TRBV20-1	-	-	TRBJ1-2	TGCAGTGCTAGAGGCCGCTGGGCTCGTCAGGGGTTCGATGGCTACACCTTC	CSARGRWARQGFDGYTF
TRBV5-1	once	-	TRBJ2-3	TGCGCCAGCAGCTTTGAGGGCACAGATACGCAGTATTTT	CASSFEGTDTQYF
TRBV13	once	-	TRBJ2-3	TGTGCCAGCAGCGCCTGGGATACGCAGTATTTT	CASSAWDTQYF
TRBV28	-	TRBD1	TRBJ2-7	TGTGCCAGCACCGGACAGGTCGCCTACGAGCAGTACTTC	CASTGQVAYEQYF
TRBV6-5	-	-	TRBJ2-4	TGTGCCAGCAGTTACAGGTCTAGCCCCCAAAACATTCAGTACTTC	CASSYRSSPQNIQYF
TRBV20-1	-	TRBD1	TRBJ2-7	TGCAGTGCCCGGGACAGCTTCTCCTACGAGCAGTACTTC	CSARDSFSYEQYF
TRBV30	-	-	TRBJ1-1	TGTGCCTGGAGTCATTCGGGGGGTGAAGCTTTCTTT	CAWSHSGGEAFF
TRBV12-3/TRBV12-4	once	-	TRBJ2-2	TGTGCCAGCAAGGCGCAGGTGGTCACCGGGGAGCTGTTTTTT	CASKAQVVTGELFF
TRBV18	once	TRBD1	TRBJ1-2	TGTGCCAGCTCATTGACAGGGGACCCAGATGGCTACACCTTC	CASSLTGDPDGYTF
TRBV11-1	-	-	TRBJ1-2	TGTGCCAGCAGCTTTAGTCGTGTCGATGGCTACACCTTC	CASSFSRVDGYTF
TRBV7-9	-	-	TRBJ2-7	TGTGCCAGCAGCTTAATTGGCTACGAGCAGTACTTC	CASSLIGYEQYF
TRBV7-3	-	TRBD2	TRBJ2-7	TGTGCCAGCAGCCTCACTAGCGGGGGGACCAACGAGCAGTACTTC	CASSLTSGGTNEQYF
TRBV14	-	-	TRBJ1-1	TGTGCCAGCAGCCCGGGATTAATGTGGACTGAAGCTTTCTTT	CASSPGLMWTEAFF
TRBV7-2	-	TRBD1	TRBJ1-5	TGTGCCAGCAGATCTAAACAGGGGGCGGACAATCAGCCCCAGCATTTT	CASRSKQGADNQPQHF
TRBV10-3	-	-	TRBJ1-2	TGTGCCATCTCCCAGGAAATGTATGGCTACACCTTC	CAISQEMYGYTF
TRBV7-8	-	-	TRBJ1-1	TGTGCCAGCAGCTTCCTTCAGAACACTGAAGCTTTCTTT	CASSFLQNTEAFF
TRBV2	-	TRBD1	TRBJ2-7	TGTGCCAGCAGTCGGGGACAGTATGGTTACGAGCAGTACTTC	CASSRGQYGYEQYF
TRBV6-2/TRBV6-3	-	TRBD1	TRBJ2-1	TGTGCCAGCAGTGACAGGGTGGGCGATGAGCAGTTCTTC	CASSDRVGDEQFF
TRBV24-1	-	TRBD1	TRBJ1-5	TGTGCCACCAGTGACCGGGACAGGGGGCTTCAGCCCCAGCATTTT	CATSDRDRGLQPQHF
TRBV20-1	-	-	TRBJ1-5	TGCAGTGCTAGAGAGGAGGGGGATCAGCCCCAGCATTTT	CSAREEGDQPQHF
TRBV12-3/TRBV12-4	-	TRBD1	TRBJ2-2	TGTGCCAGCAGTCCCCGGGACAGGGACACCGGGGAGCTGTTTTTT	CASSPRDRDTGELFF
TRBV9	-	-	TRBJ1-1	TGTGCCAGCAGCGCCGGAAGGGGGAAAGTCGCTGAAGCTTTCTTT	CASSAGRGKVAEAFF
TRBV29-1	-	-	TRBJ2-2	TGCAGCGTTAGGATAAGGGACACCGGGGAGCTGTTTTTT	CSVRIRDTGELFF
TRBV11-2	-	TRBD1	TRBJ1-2	TGTGCCAGCAGCCGATCGACAGGGGGCGAGGGCTACACCTTC	CASSRSTGGEGYTF
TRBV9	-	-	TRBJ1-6	TGTGCCAGCAGCGTCGACGGCCTACGGACACCCCTCCACTTT	CASSVDGLRTPLHF
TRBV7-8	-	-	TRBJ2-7	TGTGCCAGCAGCCGACAGAGTCCGGGATACGAGCAGTACTTC	CASSRQSPGYEQYF
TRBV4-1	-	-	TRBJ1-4	TGCGCCAGCAGCCACGAGGGCCCGAATGAAAAACTGTTTTTT	CASSHEGPNEKLFF
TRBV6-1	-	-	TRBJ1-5	TGTGCCAGCAGTGAGACAGGAAAATCGTATCAGCCCCAGCATTTT	CASSETGKSYQPQHF
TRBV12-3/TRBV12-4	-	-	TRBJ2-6	TGTGCCAGCAGTTTAATGCCCTCTGGGGCCAACGTCCTGACTTTC	CASSLMPSGANVLTF
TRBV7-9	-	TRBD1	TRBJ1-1	TGTGCCAGCAGCCCCAGACCGGGGGACAGCTCTGAAGCTTTCTTT	CASSPRPGDSSEAFF
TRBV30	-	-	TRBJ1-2	TGTGCCTGGAGTCTCGACAACCTGGGGGGCTACACCTTC	CAWSLDNLGGYTF
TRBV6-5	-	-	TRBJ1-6	TGTGCCAGCAGTTACTCGACGGTGGGCTCCTATAATTCACCCCTCCACTTT	CASSYSTVGSYNSPLHF
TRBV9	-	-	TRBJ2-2	TGTGCCAGCAGCACTCGAGCGGGGAACACCGGGGAGCTGTTTTTT	CASSTRAGNTGELFF
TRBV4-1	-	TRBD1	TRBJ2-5	TGCGCCAGCAGCCGGTGGGGACAGGGCCAAAGGACCCAGTACTTC	CASSRWGQGQRTQYF
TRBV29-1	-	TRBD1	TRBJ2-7	TGCAGCGTCGGACAGGACAGCTCCTACGAGCAGTACTTC	CSVGQDSSYEQYF
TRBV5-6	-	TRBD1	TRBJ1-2	TGTGCCAGCAGCCCCCCCACAGGGGACTATGGCTACACCTTC	CASSPPTGDYGYTF
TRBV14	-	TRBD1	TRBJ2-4	TGTGCCAGCAGCCAAGAGTTCGGACAGGGTCAAAACATTCAGTACTTC	CASSQEFGQGQNIQYF
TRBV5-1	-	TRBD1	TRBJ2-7	TGCGCCGTCCGAGACAGGGTCTCCTACGAGCAGTACTTC	CAVRDRVSYEQYF
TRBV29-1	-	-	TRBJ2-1	TGCAGCGGAGGGGCGAATGAGCAGTTCTTC	CSGGANEQFF
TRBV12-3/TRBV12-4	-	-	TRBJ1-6	TGTGCCAGCAGTCTTAGGACGGGGAATTCACCCCTCCACTTT	CASSLRTGNSPLHF
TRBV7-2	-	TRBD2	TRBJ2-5	TGTGCCAGCAGCCCCCGACTAGCGGGGGCCAGGGAGACCCAGTACTTC	CASSPRLAGARETQYF
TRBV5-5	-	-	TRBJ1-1	TGTGCCAGCAGCTTCGGGCGGGGCACTGAAGCTTTCTTT	CASSFGRGTEAFF
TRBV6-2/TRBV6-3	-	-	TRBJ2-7	TGTGCCAGCAGTTTCCGCCCCCCCTACGAGCAGTACTTC	CASSFRPPYEQYF
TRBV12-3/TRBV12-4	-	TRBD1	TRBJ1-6	TGTGCCAGCAGAGGACAGGGGTCCTCACCCCTCCACTTT	CASRGQGSSPLHF
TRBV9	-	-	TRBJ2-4	TGTGCCAGCAGCGAACTACCTGGAGGGACCAAAAACATTCAGTACTTC	CASSELPGGTKNIQYF